The subject of this entry is one TCR beta chain. The antigen is unknown. These data belong to a study of shared clonotypes between healthy human individuals. Terminally differentiated effector memory CD45RA+ cells were left out of the naive CD8 fraction, which was CD45RO-negative and positively selected for CCR7. With 6 bases clipped from V and 0 bases from J, the junction kept 5 bases outside the gene matches. The CDR3 extends over 15 amino acids. The germline gives CDR1 SGHAT, CDR2 FQNNGV. Findings of the study overall: Four donors held around 5% of naive CD4 clonotypes in common.

Method: immunoSEQ multiplex PCR; TCRdb's copy keeps in-frame clones and lacks some. The table records approximately 650,000 clones, roughly 95% of them present only once. The sequenced sample was naive CD8+ T cells sorted from blood. This sequence was found in a woman aged 25 to 45 in good health. The J gene is TRBJ1-2, the V gene TRBV11-2; 9 bases align to TRBD1. CDR3 DNA: TGTGCCAGCAGTCCCGGGACAGGGACTAACTATGGCTACACCTTC. Translated, it gives CASSPGTGTNYGYTF.